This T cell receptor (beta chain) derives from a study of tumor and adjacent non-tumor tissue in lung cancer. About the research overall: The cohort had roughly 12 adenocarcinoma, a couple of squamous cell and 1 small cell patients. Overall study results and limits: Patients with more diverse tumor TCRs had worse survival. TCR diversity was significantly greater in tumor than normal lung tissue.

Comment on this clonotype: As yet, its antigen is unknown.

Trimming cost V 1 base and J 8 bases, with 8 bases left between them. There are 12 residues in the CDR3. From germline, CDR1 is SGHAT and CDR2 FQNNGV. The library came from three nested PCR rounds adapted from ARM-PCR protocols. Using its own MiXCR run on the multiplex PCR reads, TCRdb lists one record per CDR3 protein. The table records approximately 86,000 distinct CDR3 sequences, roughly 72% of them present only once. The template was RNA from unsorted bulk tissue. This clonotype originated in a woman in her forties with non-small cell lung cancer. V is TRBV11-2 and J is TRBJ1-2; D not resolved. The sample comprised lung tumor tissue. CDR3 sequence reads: CASSLGEQGYTF. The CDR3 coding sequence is TGTGCCAGCAGCTTAGGCGAACAAGGCTACACCTTC.